The rows below give T cell receptor beta chains drawn from one sample of a study of blood T cell repertoires in COVID-19. The protocol was immunoSEQ multiplex PCR, while the TCRdb copy is restricted to in-frame clones and leaves out a portion. This sample carries 150,000 to 200,000 clones, roughly 79% of them seen once, and the ten largest clones take 9% to 15%. Sequences were obtained from peripheral blood. These receptors were taken from a woman aged 80 or over with COVID-19, enrolled during active disease. CDR3s include the opening cysteine and the closing phenylalanine or tryptophan. A D gene is named only where the DNA matches it firmly. The size entry is marked missing in some rows and otherwise reads once, few, many or a size class.

v_gene: TRBV27
j_gene: TRBJ2-1
d_gene: -
abundance: -
CDR3nt: TGTGCCAGCAGTTTATCCGCCAAGGGGTGGCATGAGCAGTTCTTC
CDR3aa: CASSLSAKGWHEQFF

v_gene: TRBV7-9
j_gene: TRBJ2-1
d_gene: TRBD1
abundance: -
CDR3nt: TGTGCCAGCAGCTTTATCGACAGGGGGACCTACAATGAGCAGTTCTTC
CDR3aa: CASSFIDRGTYNEQFF

v_gene: TRBV7-9
j_gene: TRBJ2-5
d_gene: TRBD1
abundance: -
CDR3nt: TGTGCCAGCGGAAACAGGGGGCAGCAAGAGACCCAGTACTTC
CDR3aa: CASGNRGQQETQYF

v_gene: TRBV14
j_gene: TRBJ2-7
d_gene: TRBD1
abundance: -
CDR3nt: TGTGCCAGCAGCTCACCGGACAGGGTGAGGTACTTC
CDR3aa: CASSSPDRVRYF

v_gene: TRBV9
j_gene: TRBJ1-1
d_gene: TRBD1
abundance: -
CDR3nt: TGTGCCAGCAGCGGTGGGGGACAGCCGAACACTGAAGCTTTCTTT
CDR3aa: CASSGGGQPNTEAFF

v_gene: TRBV6-1
j_gene: TRBJ2-5
d_gene: TRBD1
abundance: -
CDR3nt: TGTGCCAGCAGTGAGGACAGGGGGCTAGGAGAGACCCAGTACTTC
CDR3aa: CASSEDRGLGETQYF

v_gene: TRBV5-1
j_gene: TRBJ2-3
d_gene: TRBD2
abundance: -
CDR3nt: TGCGCCAGCAAGATAGGACTAGCGGCTAGCACAGATACGCAGTATTTT
CDR3aa: CASKIGLAASTDTQYF

v_gene: TRBV9
j_gene: TRBJ2-3
d_gene: TRBD2
abundance: once
CDR3nt: TGTGCCAGAGAGGCGGGACTAGCTGAGAATACGCAGTATTTT
CDR3aa: CAREAGLAENTQYF

v_gene: TRBV5-1
j_gene: TRBJ2-2
d_gene: TRBD1
abundance: -
CDR3nt: TGCGCCAGCAGCCGATTGGGACAGGGTCGAACCGGGGAGCTGTTTTTT
CDR3aa: CASSRLGQGRTGELFF

v_gene: TRBV30
j_gene: TRBJ1-5
d_gene: TRBD1
abundance: -
CDR3nt: TGTGCCTGGAGTGAGGCGACAGGGGTTGGTCAGCCCCAGCATTTT
CDR3aa: CAWSEATGVGQPQHF

v_gene: TRBV13
j_gene: TRBJ1-2
d_gene: -
abundance: -
CDR3nt: TGTGCCAGCAGCTTAGAGTTGGGGCGGAACTATGGCTACACCTTC
CDR3aa: CASSLELGRNYGYTF

v_gene: TRBV11-3
j_gene: TRBJ1-4
d_gene: -
abundance: -
CDR3nt: TGTGCCAGCAGCCCCGAGGGTGGTGAAAAACTGTTTTTT
CDR3aa: CASSPEGGEKLFF

v_gene: TRBV6-6
j_gene: TRBJ1-6
d_gene: TRBD1
abundance: -
CDR3nt: TGTGCCAGCAGATCTACAGGGGCGAGCTCACCCCTCCACTTT
CDR3aa: CASRSTGASSPLHF

v_gene: TRBV28
j_gene: TRBJ2-2
d_gene: TRBD2
abundance: -
CDR3nt: TGTGCCAGCAGTCAAGCCGGGACTAGCACCGCCGGGGAGCTGTTTTTT
CDR3aa: CASSQAGTSTAGELFF

v_gene: TRBV27
j_gene: TRBJ1-2
d_gene: TRBD1
abundance: few
CDR3nt: TGTGCCAGCAGTCGTACAGGGGACTATGGCTACACCTTC
CDR3aa: CASSRTGDYGYTF

v_gene: TRBV4-2
j_gene: TRBJ1-2
d_gene: -
abundance: -
CDR3nt: TGTGCCAGCAGCCAAGATATGCGACAGGCTTATGGCTACACCTTC
CDR3aa: CASSQDMRQAYGYTF

v_gene: TRBV19
j_gene: TRBJ2-1
d_gene: -
abundance: few
CDR3nt: TGTGCCAGTAGTATAGGACTGGACTCCTACAATGAGCAGTTCTTC
CDR3aa: CASSIGLDSYNEQFF

v_gene: TRBV5-4
j_gene: TRBJ1-2
d_gene: -
abundance: -
CDR3nt: TGTGCCAGCATCAAGCAGGGGTTGGGGGACTATGGCTACACCTTC
CDR3aa: CASIKQGLGDYGYTF

v_gene: TRBV5-1
j_gene: TRBJ2-5
d_gene: -
abundance: -
CDR3nt: TGCGCCAGCAGCCCGGAAGGGACTTCGGAGACCCAGTACTTC
CDR3aa: CASSPEGTSETQYF

v_gene: TRBV15
j_gene: TRBJ2-7
d_gene: -
abundance: few
CDR3nt: TGTGCCACCAGCAGAGATCATTACGGCGAGCAGTACTTC
CDR3aa: CATSRDHYGEQYF

v_gene: TRBV11-2
j_gene: TRBJ1-2
d_gene: -
abundance: -
CDR3nt: TGTGCCAGCAGCTTAGCTGGAGCAGCAGTCTACACCTTC
CDR3aa: CASSLAGAAVYTF

v_gene: TRBV29-1
j_gene: TRBJ2-7
d_gene: -
abundance: -
CDR3nt: TGCAGCGTTGAACAGGGCAACTACGAGCAGTACTTC
CDR3aa: CSVEQGNYEQYF

v_gene: TRBV9
j_gene: TRBJ1-5
d_gene: -
abundance: -
CDR3nt: TGTGCCAGCAGCGTAAGCGGGGATTGGCCTAGCAATCAGCCCCAGCATTTT
CDR3aa: CASSVSGDWPSNQPQHF

v_gene: TRBV4-2
j_gene: TRBJ2-7
d_gene: -
abundance: -
CDR3nt: TGTGCCAGCAGCCAAGCGGACAAGTCCTACGAGCAGTACTTC
CDR3aa: CASSQADKSYEQYF

v_gene: TRBV5-1
j_gene: TRBJ2-1
d_gene: -
abundance: -
CDR3nt: TGCGCCAGCAGCTTGGTGGGACTGGGGGACCACAATGAGCAGTTCTTC
CDR3aa: CASSLVGLGDHNEQFF

v_gene: TRBV5-1
j_gene: TRBJ1-2
d_gene: -
abundance: -
CDR3nt: TGCGCCAGCAGCCATCAGGAATCCTCTATTGTCTACACCTTC
CDR3aa: CASSHQESSIVYTF

v_gene: TRBV5-3
j_gene: TRBJ2-1
d_gene: TRBD1
abundance: -
CDR3nt: TGTGCCAGAAGTTCTGCACGGGACAGGGCTATAAATGAGCAGTTCTTC
CDR3aa: CARSSARDRAINEQFF

v_gene: TRBV7-9
j_gene: TRBJ2-1
d_gene: -
abundance: once
CDR3nt: TGTGCCAGCAGCTTAAGCGGGCTGGGGGACAATGAGCAGTTCTTC
CDR3aa: CASSLSGLGDNEQFF

v_gene: TRBV27
j_gene: TRBJ2-6
d_gene: -
abundance: -
CDR3nt: TGTGCCAGCAGGTCTCTCCTCTCCGGGGCCAACGTCCTGACTTTC
CDR3aa: CASRSLLSGANVLTF

v_gene: TRBV6-5
j_gene: TRBJ2-5
d_gene: TRBD2
abundance: once
CDR3nt: TGTGCCACCTCTAGCGGGACTGGGGAGACCCAGTACTTC
CDR3aa: CATSSGTGETQYF

v_gene: TRBV24-1
j_gene: TRBJ1-2
d_gene: TRBD1
abundance: -
CDR3nt: TGTGCCACCAGTGACCCCGGGACAGGGGGTGTCTATGGCTACACCTTC
CDR3aa: CATSDPGTGGVYGYTF

v_gene: TRBV2
j_gene: TRBJ1-5
d_gene: -
abundance: once
CDR3nt: TGTGCCAGCAGCGCCCGGGGTGGGGTAGCCCAGCATTTT
CDR3aa: CASSARGGVAQHF